The entry below describes one T cell receptor (beta chain). The antigen remains undetermined. Clones were sequenced by immunoSEQ multiplex PCR, and TCRdb holds only the in-frame ones, with some missing. The sample lists over 130,000 clones; about 93% were seen once. The data were taken from a study of CD4+ T cells in melanoma. Whole-study results and caveats: CD8+ T cell, macrophage and B cell function reportedly correlated with neoantigen-specific CD4+ T cells. Neoantigen-specific CD4+ T cells in melanoma reportedly had diverse differentiation states.

After removal of 5 bases from V and 5 bases from J, the junction contained 10 bases not matched to a gene. The CDR3 extends over 15 amino acids. Germline V CDR1 and CDR2: SGHNT, YENEEA. The V gene is TRBV11-3, the J gene TRBJ2-5; 8 bases match TRBD2. The receptor was derived from a human donor with melanoma. The DNA for the CDR3 is TGTGCCAGCAGCCCAGGACGGGGGGGCCGGGAGACCCAGTACTTC. Its protein is CASSPGRGGRETQYF. The full variable domain, its missing parts supplied by reference TRBV11-3 and TRBJ2-5, is EAGVVQSPRYKIIEKKQPVAFWCNPISGHNTLYWYLQNLGQGPELLIRYENEEAVDDSQLPKDRFSAERLKGVDSTLKIQPAELGDSAVYLCASSPGRGGRETQYFGPGTRLLVL.